The rows below give T cell receptor beta chains drawn from one sample of a study of immune cell composition in non-small cell lung cancer. TCRdb keeps only in-frame clones here, not all; method: immunoSEQ multiplex PCR. The table lists some 8,000 clones, roughly 68% of them singletons, with around 8.7% in the top ten. Sequences were obtained from lung tumor tissue. Source of these receptors: a human donor with non-small cell lung cancer. Both conserved end residues are part of each CDR3. Each record gives: V gene, J gene, clone size, D gene, CDR3 protein, CDR3 DNA. The D gene is left open where the match is weak. Clone size is given for some rows only: seen once, a few or many times, or a class if the clone is expanded.

V: TRBV11-2; J: TRBJ1-6; size: -; D: -; CDR3: CASSPENYNSPLHF; DNA: TGTGCCAGCAGCCCTGAGAACTATAATTCACCCCTCCACTTT
V: TRBV10-1; J: TRBJ2-2; size: -; D: TRBD1; CDR3: CASSSAGTGVFYTGELFF; DNA: TGCGCCAGCAGTTCCGCCGGGACAGGGGTTTTTTACACCGGGGAGCTGTTTTTT
V: TRBV2; J: TRBJ1-6; size: -; D: -; CDR3: CASSEGQPKNSPLHF; DNA: TGTGCCAGCAGTGAAGGACAGCCTAAAAATTCACCCCTCCACTTT
V: TRBV7-9; J: TRBJ1-2; size: -; D: -; CDR3: CASSRPFGRAWGYTF; DNA: TGTGCCAGCAGCCGTCCCTTTGGCAGGGCGTGGGGCTACACCTTC
V: TRBV6-1; J: TRBJ2-5; size: -; D: TRBD1; CDR3: CASRGSWTGHETQYF; DNA: TGTGCCAGCAGAGGGAGCTGGACAGGACATGAGACCCAGTACTTC
V: TRBV5-4; J: TRBJ1-2; size: -; D: -; CDR3: CASSSGGGYTF; DNA: TGTGCCAGCAGCAGCGGGGGGGGCTACACCTTC
V: TRBV2; J: TRBJ2-7; size: -; D: -; CDR3: CASSVVRNYEQYF; DNA: TGTGCCAGCAGTGTGGTCAGGAACTACGAGCAGTACTTC
V: TRBV28; J: TRBJ2-2; size: few; D: -; CDR3: CAGAVNTGELFF; DNA: TGTGCTGGGGCCGTTAACACCGGGGAGCTGTTTTTT
V: TRBV5-1; J: TRBJ1-6; size: -; D: TRBD1; CDR3: CASSWDRAYNSPLHF; DNA: TGCGCCAGCAGCTGGGACAGGGCCTATAATTCACCCCTCCACTTT
V: TRBV5-1; J: TRBJ1-1; size: few; D: -; CDR3: CASSLYPGNTEAFF; DNA: TGCGCCAGCAGCCTCTACCCCGGGAACACTGAAGCTTTCTTT
V: TRBV7-8; J: TRBJ1-5; size: -; D: -; CDR3: CASSSVGGPAGPQHF; DNA: TGTGCCAGCAGCTCCGTAGGTGGGCCCGCGGGGCCCCAGCATTTT
V: TRBV28; J: TRBJ2-1; size: -; D: TRBD1; CDR3: CASSLNRGLDNEQFF; DNA: TGTGCCAGCAGTTTGAACAGGGGATTGGACAATGAGCAGTTCTTC
V: TRBV6-4; J: TRBJ1-5; size: -; D: -; CDR3: CASSGTLTVNNQPQHF; DNA: TGTGCCAGCAGTGGCACCCTGACAGTAAACAATCAGCCCCAGCATTTT
V: TRBV18; J: TRBJ1-3; size: -; D: -; CDR3: CASSPPLPAGNTIYF; DNA: TGTGCCAGCTCACCACCATTGCCGGCTGGAAACACCATATATTTT
V: TRBV28; J: TRBJ2-7; size: few; D: -; CDR3: CASSEAGTQTYEQYF; DNA: TGTGCCAGCAGTGAAGCCGGGACACAAACCTACGAGCAGTACTTC
V: TRBV19; J: TRBJ2-3; size: -; D: TRBD2; CDR3: CASSEAGGARDTQYF; DNA: TGTGCCAGTTCGGAGGCCGGGGGGGCCAGGGATACGCAGTATTTT
V: TRBV29-1; J: TRBJ1-1; size: few; D: TRBD1; CDR3: CSVEVGTGTEAFF; DNA: TGCAGCGTTGAAGTGGGGACAGGAACTGAAGCTTTCTTT
V: TRBV19; J: TRBJ2-3; size: -; D: TRBD1; CDR3: CASSASGGSDTQYF; DNA: TGTGCCAGTAGTGCCTCAGGGGGTAGTGATACGCAGTATTTT
V: TRBV29-1; J: TRBJ1-2; size: -; D: -; CDR3: CSVERGVGGYTF; DNA: TGCAGCGTTGAAAGGGGTGTTGGGGGCTACACCTTC
V: TRBV5-4; J: TRBJ2-5; size: -; D: -; CDR3: CASSFGRGETQYF; DNA: TGTGCCAGCAGCTTTGGTAGGGGGGAGACCCAGTACTTC
V: TRBV7-3; J: TRBJ2-2; size: -; D: TRBD2; CDR3: CASSSSAGGYTGELFF; DNA: TGTGCCAGCAGCTCCTCCGCGGGGGGCTACACCGGGGAGCTGTTTTTT
V: TRBV5-5; J: TRBJ1-1; size: -; D: TRBD1; CDR3: CASSLVWDSYTEAFF; DNA: TGTGCCAGCAGCTTGGTTTGGGACAGTTACACTGAAGCTTTCTTT
V: TRBV7-9; J: TRBJ2-5; size: -; D: -; CDR3: CASSSGQGTYRLAQYF; DNA: TGTGCCAGCAGCTCAGGTCAGGGGACCTATCGGTTGGCCCAGTACTTC
V: TRBV4-1; J: TRBJ2-2; size: -; D: -; CDR3: CASSHSWGRGDTGELFF; DNA: TGCGCCAGCAGCCATTCCTGGGGCAGGGGGGACACCGGGGAGCTGTTTTTT
V: TRBV11-2; J: TRBJ2-2; size: -; D: -; CDR3: CASSRDTNTGELFF; DNA: TGTGCCAGCAGCCGGGACACGAACACCGGGGAGCTGTTTTTT
V: TRBV28; J: TRBJ1-2; size: -; D: TRBD1; CDR3: CASSLGAGGADGYTF; DNA: TGTGCCAGCAGTTTAGGGGCAGGGGGCGCTGATGGCTACACCTTC
V: TRBV7-3; J: TRBJ2-1; size: -; D: TRBD2; CDR3: CASSPSGGRTEQFF; DNA: TGTGCCAGCAGCCCTAGCGGGGGGCGGACGGAGCAGTTCTTC
V: TRBV11-2; J: TRBJ2-2; size: -; D: TRBD2; CDR3: CASSLDRLAANTGELFF; DNA: TGTGCCAGCAGCTTAGATCGACTAGCAGCCAACACCGGGGAGCTGTTTTTT
V: TRBV7-9; J: TRBJ1-5; size: few; D: -; CDR3: CASSSGLQGNQPQHF; DNA: TGTGCCAGCAGCTCGGGCCTCCAGGGGAATCAGCCCCAGCATTTT
V: TRBV18; J: TRBJ2-1; size: few; D: -; CDR3: CASSPPAGLAYNEQFF; DNA: TGTGCCAGCTCACCACCGGCGGGGCTGGCCTACAATGAGCAGTTCTTC
V: TRBV25-1; J: TRBJ1-3; size: -; D: TRBD1; CDR3: CASSEGGGQGNTIYF; DNA: TGTGCCAGCAGTGAGGGGGGGGGACAGGGGAACACCATATATTTT
V: TRBV5-1; J: TRBJ2-5; size: -; D: -; CDR3: CASSLGRDKTQYF; DNA: TGCGCCAGCAGCTTGGGCAGGGATAAGACCCAGTACTTC
V: TRBV6-1; J: TRBJ2-7; size: once; D: -; CDR3: CASSDGWRVYEQYF; DNA: TGTGCCAGCAGTGATGGGTGGAGGGTCTACGAGCAGTACTTC
V: TRBV2; J: TRBJ1-5; size: -; D: -; CDR3: CASGRDSNQPQHF; DNA: TGTGCCAGCGGCCGGGACTCCAATCAGCCCCAGCATTTT
V: TRBV7-6; J: TRBJ1-3; size: -; D: -; CDR3: CASSPGVDTIYF; DNA: TGTGCCAGCAGCCCAGGGGTGGACACCATATATTTT
V: TRBV9; J: TRBJ1-2; size: few; D: TRBD1; CDR3: CASNPTGGIYGYTF; DNA: TGTGCCAGCAACCCGACAGGGGGGATCTATGGCTACACCTTC
V: TRBV28; J: TRBJ1-4; size: -; D: TRBD1; CDR3: CASSSKGAEGEKLFF; DNA: TGTGCCAGCAGTTCTAAGGGGGCAGAAGGTGAAAAACTGTTTTTT
V: TRBV5-8; J: TRBJ2-7; size: -; D: -; CDR3: CASSLLTADQEQYF; DNA: TGTGCCAGCAGCTTGTTGACGGCGGATCAAGAGCAGTACTTC
V: TRBV6-5; J: TRBJ2-7; size: few; D: TRBD2; CDR3: CASSYPREGSYEQYF; DNA: TGTGCCAGCAGTTACCCGCGGGAGGGCTCCTACGAGCAGTACTTC
V: TRBV2; J: TRBJ2-1; size: -; D: TRBD2; CDR3: CASSRLAGGDEQFF; DNA: TGTGCCAGCAGCCGGCTAGCGGGAGGGGATGAGCAGTTCTTC
V: TRBV2; J: TRBJ2-2; size: once; D: TRBD1; CDR3: CASSQGGQGGKTGELFF; DNA: TGTGCCAGCAGTCAGGGGGGACAGGGGGGGAAAACCGGGGAGCTGTTTTTT
V: TRBV19; J: TRBJ1-6; size: once; D: -; CDR3: CASTPSRRVHGSPLHF; DNA: TGTGCCAGTACTCCGAGCCGCAGGGTGCATGGCTCACCCCTCCACTTT
V: TRBV6-5; J: TRBJ2-1; size: -; D: -; CDR3: CASSYSRRGLENEQFF; DNA: TGTGCCAGCAGTTACTCGAGGAGGGGCCTTGAAAATGAGCAGTTCTTC
V: TRBV4-2; J: TRBJ1-1; size: -; D: -; CDR3: CASSQDLRRGRLVNTEAFF; DNA: TGTGCCAGCAGCCAAGACCTTAGAAGAGGCCGGTTAGTGAACACTGAAGCTTTCTTT
V: TRBV13; J: TRBJ2-5; size: -; D: TRBD2; CDR3: CASSQRGTSGVSGQETQYF; DNA: TGTGCCAGCAGCCAAAGGGGGACTAGCGGGGTTTCCGGCCAAGAGACCCAGTACTTC
V: TRBV30; J: TRBJ2-7; size: few; D: -; CDR3: CAWSGAAYEQYF; DNA: TGTGCCTGGAGTGGCGCCGCTTACGAGCAGTACTTC
V: TRBV29-1; J: TRBJ2-1; size: -; D: -; CDR3: CSVAYSSEQFF; DNA: TGCAGCGTTGCTTACTCCTCGGAGCAGTTCTTC
V: TRBV7-3; J: TRBJ1-1; size: -; D: -; CDR3: CASSLGVGAAEAFF; DNA: TGTGCCAGCAGCTTAGGTGTGGGCGCCGCTGAAGCTTTCTTT
V: TRBV14; J: TRBJ2-7; size: -; D: TRBD1; CDR3: CASSQGGGRGSYEQYF; DNA: TGTGCCAGCAGCCAAGGAGGTGGCAGGGGGTCCTACGAGCAGTACTTC
V: TRBV7-9; J: TRBJ1-2; size: -; D: TRBD1; CDR3: CASSPDRDYGYTF; DNA: TGTGCCAGCAGCCCCGACAGGGACTATGGCTACACCTTC